The 25 T cell receptor beta chains listed next were all sequenced from one sample in a study of regulatory T cells in long-lasting Graves disease. Researchers made TCR beta libraries by using iRepertoire HTBI primers and running Arm-PCR on CDR3 regions. TCRdb ran MiXCR on the multiplex PCR reads and lists one entry per CDR3 protein. There are roughly 610,000 distinct CDR3 sequences in the sample; roughly 16% occur only once, and roughly 18% lies in the top ten. Indicated time point: newly diagnosed GD, antithyroid drugs for less than 3 months. RNA extracted from PBMCs served as the sequencing template. These data also formed part of another study, on T cells in Graves' hyperthyroidism and ophthalmopathy.

The material was peripheral blood mononuclear cells (PBMCs), obtained at new diagnosis, from a patient treated with antithyroid drugs. Source of these receptors: a woman in her twenties or thirties with Graves disease.

This clonotype was recorded many times. The chain is built from TRBV7-9 and TRBJ1-5; TRBD1 agrees at 8 bases. The trim removed 3 bases at V and 5 bases at J, leaving 6 bases unmatched. The length of the CDR3 is 15 residues. From germline, CDR1 is SEHNR and CDR2 FQNEAQ (reference sequence). CDR3 DNA sequence: TGTGCCAGCAGCTTCGGACAGGGTCGGGATCAGCCCCAGCATTTT. Encoded protein: CASSFGQGRDQPQHF.

CDR3 protein: CASGQGGRSGNTIYF. The CDR3, as DNA: TGTGCCAGCGGCCAGGGGGGCCGATCTGGAAACACCATATATTTT. The chain has TRBV6-1 and TRBJ1-3; the match to TRBD1 covers 7 bases. Trimming at V came to 8 bases and at J to 1 base, leaving 8 bases not matched to a gene. The CDR3 has 15 residues. Germline V gene lookup returns CDR1 MNHNS and CDR2 SASEGT.

The sample holds many counts of this clonotype. The chain carries TRBV24-1 and TRBJ1-5; weak D call: TRBD1 (5 bases). V lost 7 bases and J 6 bases, leaving 15 bases between the germline ends. The CDR3 loop spans 14 amino acids. From germline, CDR1 is KGHDR and CDR2 SFDVKD. The CDR3 DNA sequence: TGTGCCACCAGGGGGCGAGAACTTTCTCAGCCCCAGCATTTT. Its translation: CATRGRELSQPQHF.

This clonotype has a count of ten or more. The rearrangement joins TRBV15 to TRBJ1-5; no clear D gene. V lost 6 bases and J lost 5, with 8 bases in between. Germline V gene data show CDR1 as LNHNV and CDR2 as YYDKDF (reference sequence). The CDR3 has 12 residues. The CDR3 loop is CATRFSDQPQHF. The CDR3 bases are TGTGCCACCAGGTTCTCTGATCAGCCCCAGCATTTT.

The gene calls are TRBV20-1 and TRBJ2-5; no reliable D call. Germline V gives CDR1 DFQATT, CDR2 SNEGSKA (reference sequence). The CDR3 is made up of 12 amino acids. V gave up 1 base and J gave up 1 base, with 4 bases separating them. CDR3 in amino acids: CSARVFQETQYF. The DNA for the CDR3 is TGCAGTGCTAGAGTATTCCAAGAGACCCAGTACTTC.

This clonotype was observed many times. The rearrangement joins TRBV28 to TRBJ2-7; TRBD1 matches 9 bases. In germline, CDR1 is MDHEN, CDR2 SYDVKM. J was trimmed by 2 bases and V by 6 bases; bases with no gene match: 8. The CDR3 length is 15 residues. CDR3 protein: CASRHRDRVAYEQYF. The CDR3 region has the DNA TGTGCCAGCAGACACCGGGACAGGGTAGCCTACGAGCAGTACTTC.

This clonotype appeared many times. This rearrangement joins TRBV7-2 to TRBJ2-3; 8 bases are shared with TRBD2. V was pared by 2 bases and J by 5 bases, with 6 bases of the junction left unmatched. From germline, CDR1 is SGHTA and CDR2 FQGNSA. This CDR3 is built from 15 residues. For the CDR3, the DNA is TGTGCCAGCAGCTTACTCGGGAGGGCCGGAGATACGCAGTATTTT. This translates into CASSLLGRAGDTQYF.

This clonotype was recorded only once. The chain is built from TRBV5-5 and TRBJ2-5; perhaps D is TRBD1 or TRBD2 (5 bases each). V was trimmed by 2 bases and J by 1 base, leaving 12 bases between them. The germline V gene encodes CDR1 SGHKS and CDR2 YYEKEE (reference sequence). This CDR3 region has 15 residues. The CDR3 reads CASSFNPGPQETQYF. CDR3 DNA: TGTGCCAGCAGCTTCAATCCGGGACCCCAAGAGACCCAGTACTTC.

This clonotype was counted ten times or more. The rearrangement joins TRBV24-1 to TRBJ2-2, with a tentative D call TRBD1 (5 bases). The CDR3 totals 14 residues. With 8 bases removed from V and 0 bases from J, the gap between germline ends came to 9 bases. Germline loops: CDR1 KGHDR, CDR2 SFDVKD. This CDR3 reads CATKRRANTGELFF. In DNA, the CDR3 is TGTGCCACCAAGCGCAGGGCGAACACCGGGGAGCTGTTTTTT.

This clonotype was detected ten times or more. The chain links TRBV29-1 to TRBJ1-1; D is undetermined. Deletions cut 4 bases from V and 5 bases from J, with 11 bases between. This CDR3 spans 12 amino acids. The V gene's germline CDR1 is SQVTM and CDR2 ANQGSEA. The CDR3 sequence: CSVADSRTEAFF. The CDR3 DNA follows: TGCAGCGTTGCGGATTCCCGAACTGAAGCTTTCTTT.

This clonotype was seen ten or more times. The chain combines TRBV3-1 with TRBJ2-2; a possible D gene is TRBD2 (5 bases). V dropped 4 bases and J dropped 5 bases, with 8 bases sitting between them. The CDR3 has 13 amino acids. Germline values: CDR1 LGHDT, CDR2 YNNKEL (reference sequence). This CDR3 is CASSPQRTGELFF. The CDR3 nucleotides read TGTGCCAGCAGCCCACAGCGGACCGGGGAGCTGTTTTTT.

This clonotype has at least ten counts. The chain carries TRBV6-1 and TRBJ1-4, with no clear D. CDR3 length equals 13 residues. CDR1 and CDR2 (germline): MNHNS, SASEGT. Trimming pared 2 bases from V and 10 bases from J, leaving 11 bases between. CDR3 region: CASSEFGMGKLFF. CDR3 bases: TGTGCCAGCAGTGAATTTGGGATGGGAAAACTGTTTTTT.

In its sample, this clonotype was seen a few times. The rearrangement joins TRBV3-1 to TRBJ1-2; 8 bases match TRBD1. Losses at the gene ends were 5 bases for V and 4 bases for J; bases not matched to a gene: 3. CDR1 LGHDT and CDR2 YNNKEL come from the germline V gene (reference sequence). This CDR3 contains 13 residues. Here the CDR3 reads CASSSGGGYGYTF. CDR3 in DNA: TGTGCCAGCAGCTCAGGGGGCGGCTATGGCTACACCTTC.

This clonotype was detected ten times or more. As DNA, the CDR3 is TGTGCCAGCAGTTACTCTTCCGGGACAGGGGGAGAGACCCAGTACTTC. As protein: CASSYSSGTGGETQYF. The V gene is TRBV6-2 or TRBV6-3, the J gene TRBJ2-5, with 11 bases lining up with TRBD1. Germline V lookup: CDR1 MNHEY, CDR2 SVGEGT. The CDR3 spans 16 residues. After removal of 0 bases from V and 4 bases from J, the junction contained 4 bases not matched to a gene.

The CDR3 region is CASSGGDRVMMNTEAFF. In DNA, the CDR3 is TGCGCCAGCAGCGGGGGGGACAGGGTGATGATGAACACTGAAGCTTTCTTT. The chain links TRBV5-1 to TRBJ1-1; 9 positions match TRBD1. The germline V gene has CDR1 SGHRS and CDR2 YFSETQ. The CDR3 contains 17 residues. V dropped 4 bases and J dropped 0; count of bases not matched to a gene: 10.

This clonotype was seen more than once but under ten times. The chain employs TRBV27 and TRBJ1-5, with a weak D call TRBD1 (6 bases). CDR3 size: 15 residues. Germline V gene data show CDR1 as MNHEY and CDR2 as SMNVEV (reference sequence). Deletions cut 4 bases from V and 7 bases from J, with 17 bases between. CDR3 sequence reads: CASSSRGGAGQPQHF. The CDR3 DNA follows: TGTGCCAGCAGTTCCCGGGGGGGGGCCGGCCAGCCCCAGCATTTT.

The gene calls are TRBV27 and TRBJ2-1; D is undetermined. Germline V gene lookup returns CDR1 MNHEY and CDR2 SMNVEV (reference sequence). V lost 3 bases and J 5 bases, leaving 8 bases between the germline ends. The CDR3 runs 13 residues. CDR3 loop: CASSFSQNNEQFF. The CDR3 DNA sequence: TGTGCCAGCAGTTTCTCACAGAACAATGAGCAGTTCTTC.

V and J are TRBV3-1 and TRBJ1-3; D is ambiguous. The V gene lost 0 bases and the J gene lost 4 bases, with 7 bases spanning the gap. The CDR3 loop spans 14 amino acids. Germline V CDR1 and CDR2: LGHDT, YNNKEL (reference sequence). CDR3 amino acids: CASSQDFGGNTIYF. The CDR3 region has the DNA TGTGCCAGCAGCCAAGATTTCGGAGGAAACACCATATATTTT.

The genes are TRBV11-2 and TRBJ1-2; 7 bases align to TRBD1. This CDR3 is 15 amino acids long. V was pared by 4 bases and J by 2 bases, with 7 bases of the junction left unmatched. CDR1 is SGHAT and CDR2 is FQNNGV in the germline V gene. The CDR3 spells CASSSSWDRNYGYTF. For the CDR3, the DNA is TGTGCCAGCAGCTCTTCTTGGGACAGAAACTATGGCTACACCTTC.

The chain combines TRBV25-1 with TRBJ1-1; TRBD1 is a possible D gene (6 bases). The CDR3 extends over 13 amino acids. Germline V CDR1 and CDR2: MGHDK, SYGVNS. The V and J ends lost 8 bases and 4 bases respectively, with 14 bases between them. CDR3 in amino acids: CASRKGGATEAFF. The CDR3 nucleotides read TGTGCCAGCCGAAAGGGGGGGGCCACTGAAGCTTTCTTT.

This rearrangement joins TRBV5-1 to TRBJ2-3; 7 positions agree with TRBD1. Trimming cost V 0 bases and J 0 bases; bases outside gene matches: 4. Per the germline V gene, CDR1 is SGHRS and CDR2 is YFSETQ. The CDR3 length is 16 residues. The CDR3 region has the DNA TGCGCCAGCAGCTTGGATAGACAGGGAAGCACAGATACGCAGTATTTT. Translating gives CASSLDRQGSTDTQYF. The entire variable domain, with the rest obtained from reference TRBV5-1 and TRBJ2-3, is as follows: KAGVTQTPRYLIKTRGQQVTLSCSPISGHRSVSWYQQTPGQGLQFLFEYFSETQRNKGNFPGRFSGRQFSNSRSEMNVSTLELGDSALYLCASSLDRQGSTDTQYFGPGTRLTVL.

V gene TRBV7-2 combines with J gene TRBJ2-5; TRBD1 aligns across 10 bases. From germline, CDR1 is SGHTA and CDR2 FQGNSA. V dropped 3 bases and J dropped 5; count of bases not matched to a gene: 6. This CDR3 region has 15 residues. CDR3 bases: TGTGCCAGCAGCTTCGACAGGGGGCTAGGGGAGACCCAGTACTTC. It specifies CASSFDRGLGETQYF.

In regard to this clonotype: A much larger clone differs by one base, so this may be a read error. The genes are TRBV20-1 and TRBJ2-7; 10 bases map to TRBD1. The CDR3 runs to 14 residues. Per the germline V gene, CDR1 is DFQATT and CDR2 is SNEGSKA (reference sequence). The CDR3 sequence is CSACRTGTGDEQYF. The CDR3 region has the DNA TGCAGTGCCTGCCGAACCGGGACAGGGGACGAACAGTACTTC.

This clonotype was counted only a few times. The chain carries TRBV5-1 and TRBJ2-1; 9 positions match TRBD1. The CDR3 is made up of 15 amino acids. J was trimmed by 7 bases and V by 4 bases; bases with no gene match: 9. The germline gives CDR1 SGHRS, CDR2 YFSETQ. The CDR3 DNA is TGCGCCAGCAGCCTTTCCGGGACAGGGAATAATGAGCAGTTCTTC. This codes for CASSLSGTGNNEQFF.

Regarding this clonotype: A much larger clone is a single base away; this may be a read error. The J gene is TRBJ2-5, the V gene TRBV20-1; a weak D match, TRBD1 (6 bases). The V end was cut by 5 bases, the J end by 0 bases, with 7 bases between. CDR1 and CDR2 from the germline V gene are DFQATT and SNEGSKA (reference sequence). The CDR3 is 12 amino acids. Here the CDR3 reads CSARTDQETQYF. The CDR3, as DNA: TGCAGTGCTCGGACAGACCAAGAGACCCAGTACTTC.